This is a list of T cell receptor beta chains from one sample in a study of shared clonotypes between healthy human individuals. The protocol was immunoSEQ multiplex PCR, while the TCRdb copy is restricted to in-frame clones and leaves out a portion. The data hold hundreds of thousands of clones, with around 96% observed a single time. Sequences were obtained from naive CD8+ T cells sorted from blood. The receptors originated from a man aged 30-40 years in good health. The CDR3 runs from the conserved cysteine through the conserved F or W. The listing skips clone size in some rows; elsewhere it reads once, few, many or a size class.

clone_size j_call v_call cdr3_aa
. TRBJ1-1 TRBV5-6 CASSLGRGRTEAFF
. TRBJ1-2 TRBV28 CASRVSSYGYTF
. TRBJ2-7 TRBV15 CATSRDKGSEQYF
. TRBJ1-2 TRBV5-6 CASSWDRGPGYTF
once TRBJ2-6 TRBV2 CASVLSASGANVLTF
. TRBJ1-1 TRBV27 CASSLSWTVPAHTEAFF
. TRBJ2-7 TRBV11-3 CASSSRIEQYF
once TRBJ2-1 TRBV4-2 CASSLTGLGDFYNEQFF
. TRBJ1-5 TRBV4-1 CASSQGSGDQPQHF
. TRBJ2-5 TRBV27 CASSLWGGIVETQYF
. TRBJ2-5 TRBV4-2 CASSQGRETQYF
. TRBJ1-4 TRBV15 CATSREGGPWEKLFF
. TRBJ2-2 TRBV4-1 CASSPTDVSTGELFF
. TRBJ2-3 TRBV14 CAGVFGTGGPKDFPDTQYF
. TRBJ2-7 TRBV7-9 CASSSPPRRGAYEQYF
once TRBJ2-1 TRBV7-9 CASSLKTSSSYNEQFF
. TRBJ2-3 TRBV5-1 CASSSTSTDTQYF
. TRBJ2-2 TRBV6-6 CASRDKGGGTGELFF
. TRBJ2-3 TRBV28 CASLLAASTDTQYF
. TRBJ2-7 TRBV27 CASSMYRDSVLGQYF
. TRBJ2-7 TRBV13 CASSSFGGDSSYEQYF
. TRBJ1-1 TRBV10-1 CASSPGTGMNTEAFF
. TRBJ2-7 TRBV2 CASGTGSYEQYF
. TRBJ2-7 TRBV7-3 CASSTGTHEQYF
. TRBJ2-7 TRBV5-4 CASSFGPSSSYEQYF